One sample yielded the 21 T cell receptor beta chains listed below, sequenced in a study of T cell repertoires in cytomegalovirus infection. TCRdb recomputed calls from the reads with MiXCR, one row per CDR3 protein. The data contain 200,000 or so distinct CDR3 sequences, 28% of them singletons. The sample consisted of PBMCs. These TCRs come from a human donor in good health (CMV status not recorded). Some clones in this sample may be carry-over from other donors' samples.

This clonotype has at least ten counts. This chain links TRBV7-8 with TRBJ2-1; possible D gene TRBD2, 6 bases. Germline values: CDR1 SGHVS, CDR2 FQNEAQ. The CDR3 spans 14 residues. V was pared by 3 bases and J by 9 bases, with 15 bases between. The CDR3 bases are TGTGCCAGCAGCTTGGAACCGGAGGGCGGTGAGCAGTTCTTC. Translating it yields CASSLEPEGGEQFF.

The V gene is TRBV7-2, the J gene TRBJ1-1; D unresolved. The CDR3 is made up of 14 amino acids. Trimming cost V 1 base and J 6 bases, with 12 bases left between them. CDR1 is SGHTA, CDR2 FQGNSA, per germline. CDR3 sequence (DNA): TGTGCCAGCAGCTTAGTCCCCTCTAGACCTGAAGCTTTCTTT. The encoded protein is CASSLVPSRPEAFF. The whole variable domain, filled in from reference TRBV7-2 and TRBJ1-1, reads GAGVSQSPSNKVTEKGKDVELRCDPISGHTALYWYRQSLGQGLEFLIYFQGNSAPDKSGLPSDRFSAERTGGSVSTLTIQRTQQEDSAVYLCASSLVPSRPEAFFGQGTRLTVV.

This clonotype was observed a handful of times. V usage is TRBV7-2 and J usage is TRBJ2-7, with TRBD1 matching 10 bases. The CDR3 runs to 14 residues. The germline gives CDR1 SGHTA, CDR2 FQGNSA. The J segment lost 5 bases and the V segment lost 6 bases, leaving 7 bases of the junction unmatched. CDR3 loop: CASRRPGQGHEQYF. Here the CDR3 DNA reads TGTGCCAGCAGACGACCGGGACAGGGGCACGAGCAGTACTTC.

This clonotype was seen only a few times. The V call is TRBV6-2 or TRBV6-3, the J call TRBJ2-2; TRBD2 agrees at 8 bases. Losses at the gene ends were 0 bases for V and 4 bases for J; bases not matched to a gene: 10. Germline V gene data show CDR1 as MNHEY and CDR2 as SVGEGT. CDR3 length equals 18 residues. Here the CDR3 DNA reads TGTGCCAGCAGTTACTCTCGGCTAGCGGGCCGCGGCACCGGGGAGCTGTTTTTT. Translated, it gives CASSYSRLAGRGTGELFF.

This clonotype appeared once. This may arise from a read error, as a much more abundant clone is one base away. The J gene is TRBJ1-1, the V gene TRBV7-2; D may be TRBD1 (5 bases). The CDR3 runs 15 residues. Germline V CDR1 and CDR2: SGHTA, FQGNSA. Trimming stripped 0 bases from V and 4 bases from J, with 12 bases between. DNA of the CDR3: TGTGCCAGCAGCTTAGCATCCGGGGCGGGCACTGAAGCTTTCTTT. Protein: CASSLASGAGTEAFF.

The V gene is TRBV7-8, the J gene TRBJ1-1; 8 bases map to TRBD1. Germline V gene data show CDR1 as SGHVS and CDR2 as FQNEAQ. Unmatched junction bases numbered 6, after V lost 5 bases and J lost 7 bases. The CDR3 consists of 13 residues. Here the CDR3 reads CASSQDRAFEAFF. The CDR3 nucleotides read TGTGCCAGCAGCCAGGACAGGGCCTTTGAAGCTTTCTTT. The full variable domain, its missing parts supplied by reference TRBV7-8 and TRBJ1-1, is GAGVSQSPRYKVAKRGQDVALRCDPISGHVSLFWYQQALGQGPEFLTYFQNEAQLDKSGLPSDRFFAERPEGSVSTLKIQRTQQEDSAVYLCASSQDRAFEAFFGQGTRLTVV.

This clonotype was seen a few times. CDR3 loop: CASSRERGGNEQFF. The DNA of the CDR3 is TGTGCCAGCAGCAGGGAGCGGGGGGGCAATGAGCAGTTCTTC. The chain recombines TRBV11-2 with TRBJ2-1; 10 bases fit TRBD2. Unmatched junction bases numbered 4, after V lost 5 bases and J lost 6 bases. Germline CDR1 reads SGHAT; CDR2 reads FQNNGV. The CDR3 has 14 amino acids.

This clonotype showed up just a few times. CDR3 sequence (DNA): TGTGCCAGCAGGGACCGGGACAGGTACAATGAGCAGTTCTTC. Protein product: CASRDRDRYNEQFF. V is TRBV6-2 or TRBV6-3 and J is TRBJ2-1, with 8 bases matching TRBD1. The CDR3 extends over 14 amino acids. Germline V gene sequence: CDR1 MNHEY, CDR2 SVGEGT. Losses at the gene ends were 6 bases for V and 4 bases for J; bases not matched to a gene: 5.

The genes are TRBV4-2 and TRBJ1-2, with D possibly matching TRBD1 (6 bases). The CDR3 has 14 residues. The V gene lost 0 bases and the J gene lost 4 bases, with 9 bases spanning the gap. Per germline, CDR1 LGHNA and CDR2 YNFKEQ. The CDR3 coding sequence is TGTGCCAGCAGCCAAGATCAGGGGACCTATGGCTACACCTTC. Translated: CASSQDQGTYGYTF.

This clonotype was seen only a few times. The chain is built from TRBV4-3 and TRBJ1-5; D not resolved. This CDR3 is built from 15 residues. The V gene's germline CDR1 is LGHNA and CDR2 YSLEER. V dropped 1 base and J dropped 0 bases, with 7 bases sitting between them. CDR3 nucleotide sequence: TGCGCCAGCAGCCAAGGAGCTAATAGCAATCAGCCCCAGCATTTT. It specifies CASSQGANSNQPQHF.

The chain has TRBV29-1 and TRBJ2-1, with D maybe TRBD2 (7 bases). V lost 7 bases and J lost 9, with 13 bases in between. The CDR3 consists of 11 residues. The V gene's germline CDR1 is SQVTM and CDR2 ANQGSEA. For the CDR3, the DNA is TGCAGCGCCGAGAGGGGGGGTGAGCAGTTCTTC. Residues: CSAERGGEQFF.

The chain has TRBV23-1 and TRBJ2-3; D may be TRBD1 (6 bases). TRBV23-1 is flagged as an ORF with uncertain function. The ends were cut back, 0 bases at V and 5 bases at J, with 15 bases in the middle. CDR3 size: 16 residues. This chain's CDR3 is CASSQSCQGSEDTQYF. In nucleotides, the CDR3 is TGCGCCAGCAGTCAATCGTGCCAGGGGTCAGAAGATACGCAGTATTTT.

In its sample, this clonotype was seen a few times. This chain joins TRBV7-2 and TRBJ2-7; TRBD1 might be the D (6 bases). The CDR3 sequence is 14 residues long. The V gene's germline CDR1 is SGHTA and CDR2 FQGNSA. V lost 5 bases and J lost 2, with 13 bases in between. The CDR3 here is CASSRNQGTYEQYF. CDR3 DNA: TGTGCCAGCAGCCGAAACCAGGGGACCTACGAGCAGTACTTC.

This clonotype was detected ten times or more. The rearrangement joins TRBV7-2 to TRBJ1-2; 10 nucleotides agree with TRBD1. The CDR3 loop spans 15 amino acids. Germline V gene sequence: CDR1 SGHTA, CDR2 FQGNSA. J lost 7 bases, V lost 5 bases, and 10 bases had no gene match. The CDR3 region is CASSQGDRGYRGYTF. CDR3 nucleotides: TGTGCCAGCAGCCAGGGGGACAGGGGATATCGTGGCTACACCTTC. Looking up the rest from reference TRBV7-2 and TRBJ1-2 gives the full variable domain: GAGVSQSPSNKVTEKGKDVELRCDPISGHTALYWYRQSLGQGLEFLIYFQGNSAPDKSGLPSDRFSAERTGGSVSTLTIQRTQQEDSAVYLCASSQGDRGYRGYTFGSGTRLTVV.

The CDR3 loop reads CASGRDNYGYTF. The CDR3 region has the DNA TGTGCCTCCGGGCGGGATAACTATGGCTACACCTTC. The rearrangement uses TRBV25-1 and TRBJ1-2; D unresolved. V dropped 11 bases and J dropped 1 base, with 11 bases sitting between them. CDR3 size: 12 residues. Germline V CDR1 and CDR2: MGHDK, SYGVNS.

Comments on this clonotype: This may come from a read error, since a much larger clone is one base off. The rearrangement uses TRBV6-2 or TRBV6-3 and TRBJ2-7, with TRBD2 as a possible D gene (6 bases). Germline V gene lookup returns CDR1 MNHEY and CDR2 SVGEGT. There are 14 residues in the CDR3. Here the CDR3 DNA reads TGTGCCAGCAGCTCACTAGCTGGCTCCTACGTGCAGTACTTC. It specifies CASSSLAGSYVQYF.

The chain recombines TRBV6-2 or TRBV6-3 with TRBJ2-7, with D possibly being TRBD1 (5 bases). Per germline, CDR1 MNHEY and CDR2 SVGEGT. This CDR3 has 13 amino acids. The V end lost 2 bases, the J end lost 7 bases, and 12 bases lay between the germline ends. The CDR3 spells CASSYMTANEQYF. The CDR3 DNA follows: TGTGCCAGCAGTTACATGACAGCCAATGAGCAGTACTTC.

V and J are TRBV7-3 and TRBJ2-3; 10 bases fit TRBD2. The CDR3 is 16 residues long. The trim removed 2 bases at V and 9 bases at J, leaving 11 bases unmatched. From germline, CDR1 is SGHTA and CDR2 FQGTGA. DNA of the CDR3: TGTGCCAGCAGCTTATGGCTAGCGGGGGCTCCACAGACGCAGTATTTT. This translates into CASSLWLAGAPQTQYF.

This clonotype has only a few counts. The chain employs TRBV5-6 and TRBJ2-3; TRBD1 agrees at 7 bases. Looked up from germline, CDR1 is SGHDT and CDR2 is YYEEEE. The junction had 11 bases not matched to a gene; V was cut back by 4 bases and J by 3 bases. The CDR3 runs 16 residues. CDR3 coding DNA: TGTGCCAGCAGCCGAGAAACAGGGGTGAGGACAGATACGCAGTATTTT. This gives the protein CASSRETGVRTDTQYF.

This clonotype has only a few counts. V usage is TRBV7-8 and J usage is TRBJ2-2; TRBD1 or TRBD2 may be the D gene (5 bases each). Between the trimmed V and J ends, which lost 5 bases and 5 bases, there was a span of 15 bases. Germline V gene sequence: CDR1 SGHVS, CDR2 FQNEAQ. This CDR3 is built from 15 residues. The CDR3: CASSPPGPSTGELFF. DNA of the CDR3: TGTGCCAGCAGCCCGCCGGGACCAAGTACCGGGGAGCTGTTTTTT. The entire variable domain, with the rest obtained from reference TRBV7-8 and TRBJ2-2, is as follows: GAGVSQSPRYKVAKRGQDVALRCDPISGHVSLFWYQQALGQGPEFLTYFQNEAQLDKSGLPSDRFFAERPEGSVSTLKIQRTQQEDSAVYLCASSPPGPSTGELFFGEGSRLTVL.

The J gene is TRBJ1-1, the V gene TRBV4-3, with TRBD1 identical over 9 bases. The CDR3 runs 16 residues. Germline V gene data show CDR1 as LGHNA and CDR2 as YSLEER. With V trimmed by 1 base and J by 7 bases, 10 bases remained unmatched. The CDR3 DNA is TGCGCCAGCAGCCAAGTCACCGGGACAGGGCAGAGTGAAGCTTTCTTT. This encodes CASSQVTGTGQSEAFF.